The T cell receptor (beta chain) under discussion was sequenced for a study of T cells in Graves' hyperthyroidism and ophthalmopathy. General observations from the study: In blood, most of the thyroid clonotypes expanded above 0.001 were also present.

The study defined stable Graves' hyperthyroidism as no ophthalmopathy progression within 18 months. Researchers barred patients who had uncontrolled infection, other autoimmune disease, pregnancy or lactation. Using RNA transcripts as the source, TCR beta CDR3 regions were amplified. Using the HTBI primer set, a first-round RT-PCR was run on the TCR CDR3. From the multiplex PCR reads, TCRdb called clonotypes with MiXCR, one entry per CDR3 protein. The table lists some 770,000 distinct CDR3 sequences, roughly 17% of them singletons, with roughly 8% in the top ten. Germline V gives CDR1 SGHAT, CDR2 FQNNGV. The CDR3 totals 12 residues. V was cut by 8 bases and J by 4 bases, with 11 bases left in between. This clonotype was seen a single time. Its specificity is not known.

Material: blood. The TCR originated in a man between 18 and 29 years old with Graves' hyperthyroidism. The genes are TRBV11-2 and TRBJ2-5; D is possibly TRBD1 (6 bases). The CDR3 DNA sequence: TGTGCCAGCGGGGGCGGTTTAGAGACCCAGTACTTC. Protein sequence: CASGGGLETQYF.